These 22 T cell receptor beta chains were all obtained from the same sample, sequenced in a study of PD-L1 blockade in urothelial cancer. Sequencing used immunoSEQ multiplex PCR; TCRdb keeps in-frame clones, though not all of them. The sample contains about 51,000 clones, 88% of which appear only once. The time point was: peripheral blood 6 weeks after treatment start. The sample consisted of PBMCs, taken around atezolizumab (anti-PD-L1) treatment. Receptor source: a man aged 60 to 69 with urothelial cancer.

The rearrangement joins TRBV27 to TRBJ1-2; TRBD1 matches at 12 bases. Per germline, CDR1 MNHEY and CDR2 SMNVEV (reference sequence). CDR3 size: 17 residues. J lost 8 bases, V lost 6 bases, and 16 bases had no gene match. The CDR3 reads CASSNAGTGGAIGGYTF. The DNA for the CDR3 is TGTGCCAGCAGCAATGCCGGGACAGGGGGCGCGATTGGGGGCTACACCTTC.

The chain joins TRBV10-3 to TRBJ1-5; no firm D call. V gave up 0 bases and J gave up 5 bases, with 11 bases separating them. Germline V gene data show CDR1 as ENHRY and CDR2 as SYGVKD. The CDR3 runs 15 residues. The CDR3 region is CAISESQAPHQPQHF. The CDR3 DNA reads as TGTGCCATCAGTGAGTCCCAGGCCCCACATCAGCCCCAGCATTTT.

The CDR3 protein is CASSVPGQGAGTEAFF. The CDR3 bases are TGTGCCAGCAGTGTCCCCGGACAGGGGGCGGGAACTGAAGCTTTCTTT. This chain uses TRBV6-1 with TRBJ1-1, with 11 bases matching TRBD1. CDR3 length: 16 amino acids. Looked up from germline, CDR1 is MNHNS and CDR2 is SASEGT. V was clipped by 4 bases and J by 5 bases; unmatched bases: 9.

This sequence joins TRBV7-2 and TRBJ1-6; TRBD1 matches at 8 bases. J gave up 10 bases and V 0 bases, and 8 bases lay outside the gene matches. Germline values: CDR1 SGHTA, CDR2 FQGNSA. This CDR3 has 16 amino acids. CDR3 residues: CASSLALDRVQSPLHF. The DNA for the CDR3 is TGTGCCAGCAGCTTAGCTCTGGACAGGGTACAGTCACCCCTCCACTTT.

The chain is built from TRBV5-4 and TRBJ2-7; 7 bases are shared with TRBD2. Per germline, CDR1 SGHNT and CDR2 YYREEE (reference sequence). Unmatched junction bases numbered 15, after V lost 5 bases and J lost 7 bases. The CDR3 spans 15 residues. The CDR3 coding sequence is TGTGCCAGCAGTCAGACTAATAGTCGGGGAGGGGAGCAGTACTTC. Translated: CASSQTNSRGGEQYF.

The gene calls are TRBV21-1 and TRBJ2-2; the D call of TRBD2 is as the table states it, not checked on the DNA. TRBV21-1 is annotated as a pseudogene. The CDR3 is 19 residues long. CDR3 loop: CASSSRSGTSGRRAGELFF. For the CDR3, the DNA is TGTGCCAGCAGCTCCCGCTCAGGGACTAGCGGGAGGAGGGCCGGGGAGCTGTTTTTT.

J is TRBJ2-7 and V is TRBV21-1; TRBD1 reflects the table's D call only, with no check against the DNA. TRBV21-1 is a pseudogene segment. The CDR3 covers 15 residues. DNA of the CDR3: TGTGCCAGCAGGAAAGACAGGGCCGAGGGCTACGAGCAGTACTTC. This codes for CASRKDRAEGYEQYF.

The genes are TRBV29-1 and TRBJ1-5; the match to TRBD1 covers 7 bases. The J segment lost 0 bases and the V segment lost 4 bases, leaving 3 bases of the junction unmatched. The germline V gene encodes CDR1 SQVTM and CDR2 ANQGSEA. The CDR3 is made up of 14 amino acids. This chain's CDR3 is CSVVTGHSNQPQHF. The CDR3 nucleotides are TGCAGCGTTGTGACAGGGCATAGCAATCAGCCCCAGCATTTT.

Notes on this clone: Other DNA sequences in this specimen translate into the identical CDR3. V is TRBV7-2 and J is TRBJ2-5, with TRBD1 matching 8 bases. This CDR3 spans 12 amino acids. The germline CDR1 and CDR2 sequences are SGHTA and FQGNSA. With 0 bases clipped from V and 9 bases from J, the junction kept 0 bases outside the gene matches. The CDR3 loop is CASSLAQGAQYF. CDR3 nucleotides: TGTGCCAGCAGCTTAGCACAGGGGGCCCAGTACTTC.

The rearrangement joins TRBV19 to TRBJ1-2; 8 nucleotides match TRBD1. This CDR3 is 15 amino acids long. The V segment lost 3 bases and the J segment 2 bases; nucleotides outside the gene matches: 5. CDR1 LNHDA and CDR2 SQIVND come from the germline V gene (reference sequence). CDR3 in amino acids: CASSIFRTGNYGYTF. As DNA, the CDR3 is TGTGCCAGTAGTATCTTTCGGACAGGGAACTATGGCTACACCTTC.

This clone was counted once. This chain connects TRBV21-1 to TRBJ1-4; TRBD1 is the table's D call, not checked against the DNA. TRBV21-1 is given as a pseudogene. There are 15 residues in the CDR3. CDR3 sequence (DNA): TGTGCCAGCAGCGGAAACCGGGACACCGGTGAAAAACTGTTTTTT. Protein product: CASSGNRDTGEKLFF.

The V and J genes are TRBV28 and TRBJ2-7; D is unclear. V gave up 7 bases and J gave up 3 bases, with 10 bases separating them. The germline CDR1 and CDR2 sequences are MDHEN and SYDVKM. There are 12 residues in the CDR3. The CDR3 DNA reads TGTGCCAGCAATCTAGGTGGCTACGAGCAGTACTTC. It codes for CASNLGGYEQYF.

CDR3 loop: CASHRTGTAPGYTF. In nucleotides, the CDR3 is TGTGCCAGCCACCGTACCGGGACAGCGCCCGGCTACACCTTC. The chain carries TRBV28 and TRBJ1-2, with 7 bases that match TRBD1. Germline CDR1 reads MDHEN; CDR2 reads SYDVKM. This CDR3 is 14 amino acids long. J gave up 8 bases and V 8 bases, and 14 bases lay outside the gene matches.

The chain joins TRBV19 to TRBJ1-5; 10 nucleotides match TRBD1. The V and J ends lost 4 bases and 6 bases, in that order; junction bases with no gene match: 3. CDR3 size: 14 residues. CDR1 and CDR2 (germline): LNHDA, SQIVND (reference sequence). The CDR3 reads CASSTTGGGQPQHF. The CDR3 DNA follows: TGTGCCAGTAGTACGACAGGGGGCGGTCAGCCCCAGCATTTT.

The chain uses TRBV27 and TRBJ2-7; D may be TRBD2 (6 bases). The V end was cut by 5 bases, the J end by 5 bases, with 13 bases between. The CDR3 runs to 13 residues. CDR1 is MNHEY, CDR2 SMNVEV, per germline (reference sequence). This chain's CDR3 is CASSLSWGDEQYF. The DNA of the CDR3 is TGTGCCAGCAGTCTGTCCTGGGGGGACGAGCAGTACTTC.

This clone was counted a few times. The chain combines TRBV12-5 with TRBJ1-6, with a weak D call TRBD1 (6 bases). The CDR3 totals 14 residues. Germline V gene lookup returns CDR1 LGHNT and CDR2 FRNRAP. V was cut by 5 bases and J by 9 bases, with 14 bases left in between. The DNA of the CDR3 is TGTGCTAGTGGTCGAGGGGGGGTTGTTTCACCCCTCCACTTT. Its translation: CASGRGGVVSPLHF.

The chain combines TRBV29-1 with TRBJ1-6; 9 positions agree with TRBD1. Germline-derived CDR1 and CDR2 are SQVTM and ANQGSEA. With V trimmed by 5 bases and J by 9 bases, 5 bases remained unmatched. The CDR3 runs to 13 residues. CDR3 sequence (DNA): TGCAGCGTTTCAACAGGGGGCAGTTCACCCCTCCACTTT. The encoded protein is CSVSTGGSSPLHF. The full variable domain, in which reference TRBV29-1 and TRBJ1-6 provide the parts outside the CDR3, is SAVISQKPSRDICQRGTSLTIQCQVDSQVTMMFWYRQQPGQSLTLIATANQGSEATYESGFVIDKFPISRPNLTFSTLTVSNMSPEDSSIYLCSVSTGGSSPLHFGNGTRLTVT.

The chain links TRBV6-1 to TRBJ2-7; possible D gene TRBD1, 6 bases. The CDR3 totals 16 residues. CDR1 is MNHNS, CDR2 SASEGT, per germline. V was pared by 4 bases and J by 6 bases, with 22 bases between. CDR3 sequence (DNA): TGTGCCAGCAGTGCGTTAAAAACAGGGCACCGGGGCGAGCAGTACTTC. This sequence encodes CASSALKTGHRGEQYF.

The rearrangement links TRBV7-3 to TRBJ2-7, with D possibly being TRBD2 (6 bases). Per the germline V gene, CDR1 is SGHTA and CDR2 is FQGTGA. V lost 2 bases, J lost 6 bases, and 14 bases lay in between. The CDR3 contains 14 residues. The CDR3 DNA is TGTGCCAGCAGCTTATTTTCCGGGGGACCCGAGCAGTACTTC. Its translation is CASSLFSGGPEQYF.

The rearrangement joins TRBV5-1 to TRBJ2-3, with 7 bases that match TRBD1. Germline V lookup: CDR1 SGHRS, CDR2 YFSETQ. V lost 4 bases to trimming and J lost 4 bases; unmatched junction nucleotides: 15. The CDR3 runs 17 residues. This CDR3 reads CASSPRTGAGSPDTQYF. Written as DNA, the CDR3 is TGCGCCAGCAGCCCAAGGACAGGTGCGGGTTCCCCAGATACGCAGTATTTT.

The chain couples TRBV5-1 to TRBJ2-3; maybe TRBD2 (6 bases). Per the germline V gene, CDR1 is SGHRS and CDR2 is YFSETQ. The CDR3 is 15 amino acids. V was pared by 2 bases and J by 6 bases, with 16 bases between. The CDR3 DNA is TGCGCCAGCAGCTTAGGAGGGCCCTCTTCGGATACGCAGTATTTT. The encoded protein is CASSLGGPSSDTQYF.

The V call is TRBV5-4, the J call TRBJ2-6; D perhaps matches TRBD1 (6 bases). CDR3 size: 15 residues. Germline lookup yields CDR1 SGHNT and CDR2 YYREEE (reference sequence). The V gene lost 3 bases and the J gene lost 4 bases, with 11 bases spanning the gap. CDR3 region: CASSYRVYGANVLTF. The CDR3 coding sequence is TGTGCCAGCAGCTACAGGGTTTACGGGGCCAACGTCCTGACTTTC. The variable domain in full, completed from reference TRBV5-4 and TRBJ2-6, reads ETGVTQSPTHLIKTRGQQVTLRCSSQSGHNTVSWYQQALGQGPQFIFQYYREEENGRGNFPPRFSGLQFPNYSSELNVNALELDDSALYLCASSYRVYGANVLTFGAGSRLTVL.